The present TCR beta chain was sequenced within a study of blood T cell repertoires in COVID-19. The data were produced by immunoSEQ multiplex PCR, yet TCRdb's version contains in-frame clones alone and is incomplete. The table includes under 45,000 clones, about four fifths detected once. The CDR3 has 16 amino acids. Per germline, CDR1 GTSNPN and CDR2 SVGIG (reference sequence). Losses at the gene ends were 2 bases for V and 0 bases for J; bases not matched to a gene: 9. Specimen: peripheral blood. This TCR was sampled from a woman aged 80 or over with active or convalescent COVID-19. The chain employs TRBV30 and TRBJ1-1; the match to TRBD1 covers 7 bases. The CDR3 nucleotides read TGTGCCTGGAGTCATTTAACAGGGGAAATGAACACTGAAGCTTTCTTT. This sequence encodes CAWSHLTGEMNTEAFF.